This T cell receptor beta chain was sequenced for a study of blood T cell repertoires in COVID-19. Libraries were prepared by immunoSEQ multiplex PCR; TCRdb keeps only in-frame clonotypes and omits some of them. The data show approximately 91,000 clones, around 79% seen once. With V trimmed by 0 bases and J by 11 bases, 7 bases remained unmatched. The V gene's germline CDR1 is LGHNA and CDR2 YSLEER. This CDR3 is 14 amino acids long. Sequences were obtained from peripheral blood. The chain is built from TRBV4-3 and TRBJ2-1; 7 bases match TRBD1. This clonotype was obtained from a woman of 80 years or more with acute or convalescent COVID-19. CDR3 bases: TGCGCCAGCAGCCAAGAAGCCCACAGGGGACAGCAGTTCTTC. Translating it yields CASSQEAHRGQQFF.